This is a list of T cell receptor beta chains from one sample in a study of long-term antiretroviral therapy in people with HIV. TCRdb's copy holds only in-frame clones and misses some; the assay was immunoSEQ multiplex PCR. The sample includes tens of thousands of clones, 82% of them seen just once. This material consisted of unsorted PBMCs, taken 0.3 years after starting antiretroviral therapy. The receptors originated from a man aged 18 to 29 with HIV. The CDR3 runs from the conserved cysteine through the conserved F or W.

V	J	CDR3
TRBV18	TRBJ2-7	CASPSSMGSYEQYF
TRBV6-4	TRBJ2-3	CASSDVLGGEGTDTQYF
TRBV23-1	TRBJ2-7	CASSQSPRDRGIYEQYF
TRBV14	TRBJ2-7	CASSQAPGISYEQYF
TRBV15	TRBJ1-2	CATSRYPPTELFYGYTF
TRBV9	TRBJ2-7	CASSQGGSSYEQYF
TRBV11-2	TRBJ2-5	CASSRGLAEQETQYF
TRBV6-1	TRBJ2-1	CASSEVHGNSYNEQFF
TRBV19	TRBJ1-1	CASSINRRGLNTEAFF
TRBV5-5	TRBJ2-1	CASSLRTSGGDEQFF
TRBV30	TRBJ2-3	CAWRLGQDTQYF
TRBV7-9	TRBJ2-7	CASSLAVGQEREQYF
TRBV7-9	TRBJ2-5	CASTQRGPQETQYF
TRBV28	TRBJ1-2	CASSLWTGYGYTF
TRBV4-2	TRBJ2-7	CASSQEVLQVTYEQYF
TRBV28	TRBJ1-5	CASSFPRLINQPQHF
TRBV6-5	TRBJ1-1	CASSYLTGLNTEAFF
TRBV13	TRBJ2-1	CASSLGNPRGDEQFF
TRBV6-5	TRBJ1-2	CASRRDRGLYGYTF
TRBV11-2	TRBJ1-1	CASSLSGTAGTEAFF
TRBV5-6	TRBJ2-1	CASRGRTGLEQFF
TRBV2	TRBJ2-1	CASSEGSMAYNEQFF
TRBV19	TRBJ2-3	CASSPGVTDTQYF
TRBV27	TRBJ1-3	CASRRYGVASGNTIYF
TRBV7-2	TRBJ2-7	CASSPSRFYEQYF
TRBV18	TRBJ2-7	CASSPSAGATYEQYF
TRBV2	TRBJ2-1	CASSPKTLGEQFF
TRBV2	TRBJ2-6	CAKGQGNSGANVLTF
TRBV18	TRBJ1-2	CASSLPPGYTF
TRBV6-5	TRBJ2-1	CASSHLTRGTNEQFF
TRBV10-3	TRBJ2-7	CAISGEQGGYEQYF
TRBV7-2	TRBJ1-2	CASSSPGLPPGDYGYTF
TRBV6-6	TRBJ1-5	CASSTGTGNQPQHF
TRBV4-1	TRBJ2-7	CASSRATGGRNYEQYF
TRBV28	TRBJ2-7	CASSLGIGYEQYF
TRBV5-1	TRBJ2-3	CASSFGQGTDTQYF
TRBV30	TRBJ2-7	CAWSVPGTVMREQYF
TRBV7-9	TRBJ2-1	CASSPGTSGGSSYNEQFF
TRBV4-1	TRBJ2-1	CASSQSRWGYEQFF
TRBV2	TRBJ2-7	CASSRFRDRVGELYEQYF
TRBV5-5	TRBJ1-2	CASSLAPTGKLYGYTF
TRBV19	TRBJ2-1	CASSSGTTLYNEQFF
TRBV27	TRBJ1-1	CASSTYRDTEAFF
TRBV30	TRBJ1-2	CAWPDINYGYTF
TRBV6-5	TRBJ1-1	CASSYSGDTMNTEAFF
TRBV29-1	TRBJ2-7	CSVEVSGPYEQYF
TRBV6-1	TRBJ1-2	CASSEYQGAQGYTF
TRBV5-8	TRBJ1-5	CASSWPGTGRANQPQHF
TRBV9	TRBJ2-5	CASSVGVEETQYF
TRBV9	TRBJ1-2	CASSATFTGNGGYTF
TRBV2	TRBJ1-1	CASSEQVWMNTEAFF
TRBV6-1	TRBJ2-1	CASSEAPNEQFF
TRBV4-1	TRBJ1-1	CASSRGGARTEAFF
TRBV19	TRBJ1-1	CASSPGTGGTEAFF